The rows below give T cell receptor beta chains drawn from one sample of a study of blood T cell repertoires in COVID-19. This table comes from immunoSEQ multiplex PCR, and its TCRdb copy is limited to in-frame clones, with some not included. Here the sample spans approximately 240,000 clones, roughly three quarters being singletons. Sequencing input: peripheral blood. The source of these receptors is a woman in her 40s with active or convalescent COVID-19. The CDR3 runs from the conserved cysteine through the conserved F or W. Fields, in order: CDR3 DNA, CDR3 protein, clone size, V gene, D gene, J gene. A D gene is named only where the DNA matches it firmly. The listing skips clone size in some rows; elsewhere it reads once, few, many or a size class.

CDR3 DNA: TGTGCCTGGAGTCCACACATGAACACTGAAGCTTTCTTT; CDR3 protein: CAWSPHMNTEAFF; clone size: few; V gene: TRBV30; D gene: .; J gene: TRBJ1-1
CDR3 DNA: TGTGCCAGCATCATAGCGGGGGGGAGCTCCTACAATGAGCAGTTCTTC; CDR3 protein: CASIIAGGSSYNEQFF; clone size: .; V gene: TRBV11-2; D gene: TRBD2; J gene: TRBJ2-1
CDR3 DNA: TGTGCCAGCAGACCTCGGGAGAGGGGGCCCTACCAAGAGACCCAGTACTTC; CDR3 protein: CASRPRERGPYQETQYF; clone size: .; V gene: TRBV5-5; D gene: .; J gene: TRBJ2-5
CDR3 DNA: TGTGCCAGTACGACTGGTACCGGGGAGCTGTTTTTT; CDR3 protein: CASTTGTGELFF; clone size: .; V gene: TRBV6-5; D gene: .; J gene: TRBJ2-2
CDR3 DNA: TGTGCCAGCAGCCCGACAGGGGGCGAGGAGACCCAGTACTTC; CDR3 protein: CASSPTGGEETQYF; clone size: few; V gene: TRBV11-2; D gene: TRBD1; J gene: TRBJ2-5
CDR3 DNA: TGTGCCAGCAGCGACTTAGCAGGGAGGGGCTACACCTTC; CDR3 protein: CASSDLAGRGYTF; clone size: .; V gene: TRBV5-8; D gene: .; J gene: TRBJ1-2
CDR3 DNA: TGTGCCAGCAGTGAACATGGACAGGGCAATCAGCCCCAGCATTTT; CDR3 protein: CASSEHGQGNQPQHF; clone size: .; V gene: TRBV6-4; D gene: TRBD1; J gene: TRBJ1-5
CDR3 DNA: TGTGCCAGCGGGGCAGTTGGCGCGAACACTGAAGCTTTCTTT; CDR3 protein: CASGAVGANTEAFF; clone size: .; V gene: TRBV9; D gene: .; J gene: TRBJ1-1
CDR3 DNA: TGTGCCAGCCGTGTCACGGGGACAGGGCTTTCCTACAATGAGCAGTTCTTC; CDR3 protein: CASRVTGTGLSYNEQFF; clone size: .; V gene: TRBV2; D gene: TRBD1; J gene: TRBJ2-1
CDR3 DNA: TGTGCCAGCAGCTTTCACGGTGCGGGGGTCACCGGGGAGCTGTTTTTT; CDR3 protein: CASSFHGAGVTGELFF; clone size: .; V gene: TRBV7-2; D gene: TRBD2; J gene: TRBJ2-2
CDR3 DNA: TGTGCCAGCAGCCTAGAAGGGTGGAGGGAAGAGACCCAGTACTTC; CDR3 protein: CASSLEGWREETQYF; clone size: .; V gene: TRBV7-9; D gene: .; J gene: TRBJ2-5
CDR3 DNA: TGCGCCAGCAGCTTGGCCGGGATGGAGCCCCAGCATTTT; CDR3 protein: CASSLAGMEPQHF; clone size: .; V gene: TRBV5-1; D gene: .; J gene: TRBJ1-5